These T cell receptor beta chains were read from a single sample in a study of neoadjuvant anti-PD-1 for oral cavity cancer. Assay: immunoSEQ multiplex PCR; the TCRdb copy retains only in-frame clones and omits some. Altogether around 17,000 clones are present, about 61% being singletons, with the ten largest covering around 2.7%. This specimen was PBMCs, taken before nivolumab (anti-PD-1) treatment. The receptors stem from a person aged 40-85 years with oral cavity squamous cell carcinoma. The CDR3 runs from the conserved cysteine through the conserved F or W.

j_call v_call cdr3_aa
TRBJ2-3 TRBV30 CAWSVGASGSISTDTQYF
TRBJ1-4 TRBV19 CASRIYEKLFF
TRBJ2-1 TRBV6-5 CASSWSHGGDEQFF
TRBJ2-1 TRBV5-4 CASSSPSGSRHEQFF
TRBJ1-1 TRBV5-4 CASSFGTPGTEAFF
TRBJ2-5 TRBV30 CACDRGALSYQETQYF
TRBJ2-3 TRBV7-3 CASSLRTSGDTQYF
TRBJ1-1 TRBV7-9 CASSLSPGAPEAFF
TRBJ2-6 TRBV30 CAWSGPSGANVLTF
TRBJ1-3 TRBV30 CASTTGDFSGNTIYF
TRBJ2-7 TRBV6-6 CASGYLAGGSYEQYF
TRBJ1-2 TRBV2 CASTLNGGEGYTF
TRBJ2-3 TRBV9 CASSVEGGTSTDTQYF
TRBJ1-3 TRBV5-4 CASSSGGQGASGNTIYF
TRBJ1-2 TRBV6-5 CASSNPETSHGYTF
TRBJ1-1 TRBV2 CASSAGQGHTEAFF
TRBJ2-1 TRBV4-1 CASSQDRGLPVSYNEQFF
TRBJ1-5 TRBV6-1 CASSEALGISNQPQHF
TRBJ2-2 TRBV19 CASSIGQGGVLGELFF
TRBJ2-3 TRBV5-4 CASSHVPEDTQYF
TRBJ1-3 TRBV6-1 CASTKTGYSGNTIYF
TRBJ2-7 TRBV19 CASSLRDSSYEQYF
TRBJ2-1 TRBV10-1 CASSDDGINNEQFF
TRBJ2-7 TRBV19 CASRRHLYEQYF
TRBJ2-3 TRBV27 CASSLQYIGPTDTQYF
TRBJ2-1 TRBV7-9 CASSLSGSYNEQFF
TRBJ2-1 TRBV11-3 CASSLNGRGDEQFF
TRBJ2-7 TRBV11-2 CASSVGLAGGRGEQYF
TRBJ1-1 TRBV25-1 CASSGQNTEAFF
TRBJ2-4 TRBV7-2 CASSVQQLAKNIQYF
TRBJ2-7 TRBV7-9 CASSLALAGPEQYF
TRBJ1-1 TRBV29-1 CSGQTGGVVAFF
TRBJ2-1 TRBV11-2 CASSTGAGLAGNEQFF
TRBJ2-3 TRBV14 CASTGVKSNTQYF
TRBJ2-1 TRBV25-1 CASSEASRSYNEQFF
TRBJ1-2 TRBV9 CASSVAQDHYGYTF
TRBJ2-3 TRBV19 CASRGGGTGILLTDTQYF
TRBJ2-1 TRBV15 CATSVARIGLAGGGNEQFF
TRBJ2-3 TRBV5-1 CASSLERGSTDTQYF
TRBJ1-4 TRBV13 CASNSRGMAEKLFF
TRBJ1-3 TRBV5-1 CASSLAGVTGNTIYF